This T cell receptor (beta chain) was recovered during a study of CD8+ T cells in alopecia areata. Study-wide findings and caveats: Clonality in lesional scalp, especially alopecia totalis/universalis, exceeded that of normal scalp. Normal-skin resident alphabeta T cells also appear among scalp sample sequences.

The sequencing template was cDNA reverse transcribed from extracted RNA. The data were produced by immunoSEQ multiplex PCR, yet TCRdb's version contains in-frame clones alone and is incomplete. The sample lists about 190,000 clones, around three fifths occurring once. With 7 bases removed from V and 5 bases from J, the gap between germline ends came to 11 bases. The CDR3 is 11 amino acids. Germline CDR1 is SQVTM and CDR2 is ANQGSEA. The treatment was: oral pan-JAK inhibitor, 5-10 mg twice daily. The researchers isolated CD4+ and CD8+ T cells from PBMCs by sorting. This clone was observed a handful of times. Its antigen is not known.

This chain connects TRBV29-1 to TRBJ1-1; D ambiguous. The starting material was CD4+ T cells sorted from blood, obtained around week 47, from a patient treated with tofacitinib. This TCR was recovered from a human donor with alopecia areata. CDR3 DNA sequence: TGCAGCGCCTTCAGAGAGACTGAAGCTTTCTTT. It is translated as CSAFRETEAFF.